The clone carrying this T cell receptor beta chain was seen just once. Terminally differentiated effector memory CD45RA+ cells were excluded by CCR7 positive selection of CD45RO-negative cells. The data are from a study of shared clonotypes between healthy human individuals. V dropped 3 bases and J dropped 5; count of bases not matched to a gene: 4. The CDR3 covers 14 residues. CDR1 is SQVTM, CDR2 ANQGSEA, per germline. The authors' processing: Filtering differed because ImmunoSEQ produced junction-only sequences that carried no quality scores. Generated by immunoSEQ multiplex PCR, the TCRdb table keeps only in-frame clones and is missing some. That table gives V, J and clone size, and the DNA gave D and trimming. The sample lists about 680,000 clones; around 92% were seen once.

What was sequenced was naive CD8+ T cells sorted from blood. This receptor was taken from a man in his thirties or forties in good health. The J gene is TRBJ2-4, the V gene TRBV29-1; 10 bases are a match to TRBD1. CDR3 sequence: CSVEGQGTQNIQYF. The DNA of the CDR3 is TGCAGCGTTGAGGGACAGGGGACGCAAAACATTCAGTACTTC.